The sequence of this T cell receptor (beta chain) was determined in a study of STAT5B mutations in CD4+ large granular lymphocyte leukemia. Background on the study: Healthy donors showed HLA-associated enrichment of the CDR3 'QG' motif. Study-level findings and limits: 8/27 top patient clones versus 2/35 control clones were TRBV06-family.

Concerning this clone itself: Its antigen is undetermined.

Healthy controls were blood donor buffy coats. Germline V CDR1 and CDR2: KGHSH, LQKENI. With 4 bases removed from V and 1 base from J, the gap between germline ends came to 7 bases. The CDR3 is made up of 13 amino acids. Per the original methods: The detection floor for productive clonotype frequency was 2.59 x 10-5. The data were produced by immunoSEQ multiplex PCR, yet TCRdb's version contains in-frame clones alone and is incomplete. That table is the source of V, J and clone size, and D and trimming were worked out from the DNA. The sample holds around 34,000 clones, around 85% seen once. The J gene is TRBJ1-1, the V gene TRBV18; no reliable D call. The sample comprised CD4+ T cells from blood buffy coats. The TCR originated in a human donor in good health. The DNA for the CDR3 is TGTGCCAGCTCACAGGAGGGGAACACTGAAGCTTTCTTT. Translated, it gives CASSQEGNTEAFF.